A single sample is the source of the 4 T cell receptor beta chains below, sequenced in a study of shared clonotypes between healthy human individuals. Sequencing was performed with immunoSEQ multiplex PCR; in TCRdb, only in-frame clones are kept and a portion is missing. The table lists roughly 2,500,000 clones, roughly 93% of them singletons. Material: naive CD4+ T cells from PBMCs. This sample's subset: CD45RA+ positively selected. The receptors originated from a man between 18 and 29 years old in good health. Some clones in this sample may be carry-over from other donors' samples.

The J gene is TRBJ2-5, the V gene TRBV5-4; tentatively, D is TRBD2 (6 bases). The CDR3 totals 13 residues. Germline values: CDR1 SGHNT, CDR2 YYREEE (reference sequence). V lost 0 bases to trimming and J lost 7 bases, with 10 bases between them. The CDR3 nucleotides are TGTGCCAGCAGCTTGGGACTAGAAGGGACCCAGTACTTC. Amino acid sequence: CASSLGLEGTQYF.

This chain links TRBV7-8 with TRBJ2-3; 9 bases are shared with TRBD2. The germline V gene encodes CDR1 SGHVS and CDR2 FQNEAQ. J was trimmed by 7 bases and V by 6 bases; bases with no gene match: 8. The CDR3 runs to 14 residues. CDR3 bases: TGTGCCAGCAGGGTGCGGGAGGGTAGATATACGCAGTATTTT. Translation gives CASRVREGRYTQYF. The whole variable domain, remainder taken from reference TRBV7-8 and TRBJ2-3, is GAGVSQSPRYKVAKRGQDVALRCDPISGHVSLFWYQQALGQGPEFLTYFQNEAQLDKSGLPSDRFFAERPEGSVSTLKIQRTQQEDSAVYLCASRVREGRYTQYFGPGTRLTVL.

On this clone: Within the sample, other DNA sequences also encode this same CDR3. This chain joins TRBV18 and TRBJ1-2; 8 nucleotides agree with TRBD1. This CDR3 spans 15 amino acids. V lost 1 base, J lost 3 bases, and 4 bases stayed unmatched. Germline CDR1 is KGHSH and CDR2 is LQKENI. The CDR3: CASSPLQGADYGYTF. CDR3 nucleotides: TGTGCCAGCTCACCACTGCAGGGGGCCGACTATGGCTACACCTTC.

V gene TRBV28 combines with J gene TRBJ1-4; D is unresolved. Germline-derived CDR1 and CDR2 are MDHEN and SYDVKM. The V end was cut by 8 bases, the J end by 5 bases, with 18 bases between. The CDR3 consists of 15 residues. CDR3 sequence: CASRVPGGRNEKLFF. CDR3 DNA: TGTGCCAGCCGTGTGCCAGGAGGACGGAATGAAAAACTGTTTTTT.